The clone carrying this T cell receptor beta chain occurred a few times. Alongside a J-beta primer mix, a sample-barcoded 5' primer served in a second PCR lasting roughly 6 to 11 cycles. TCRdb recomputed calls from the 5' RACE reads with MiXCR, one row per CDR3 protein. Of 800,000 to 950,000 distinct CDR3 sequences listed, 48% are singletons. Donor samples were obtained from healthy Caucasian individuals from Russia, aged about 6 to 90. Approximately 10 milliliters was the volume of peripheral blood drawn from each donor. These data come from a study of blood T cells in healthy people across ages. Germline loops: CDR1 DFQATT, CDR2 SNEGSKA (reference sequence). V was trimmed by 6 bases and J by 10 bases, leaving 19 bases between them. The CDR3 extends over 14 amino acids.

The source of this sequence is a young man in good health. The rearrangement uses TRBV20-1 and TRBJ1-6; D is undetermined. Sequencing used blood. The CDR3 region is CSAATEGKASPLHF. As DNA, the CDR3 is TGCAGTGCAGCTACAGAAGGGAAGGCCTCACCCCTCCACTTT.